These 31 T cell receptor beta chains share one sample of origin, sequenced in a study of Graves' ophthalmopathy and Graves' hyperthyroidism (dated 2018 in TCRdb). The sequencer was an Illumina HiSeq 2000. TCR beta CDR3 regions were amplified from RNA transcripts for repertoire sequencing. A first-round RT-PCR used HTBI primers with the Qiagen OneStep RT-PCR kit, followed by a second-round multiplex PCR, size selection and purification. TCRdb redid the processing of the public reads, applying fastp at Q25 and MiXCR, and retained in-frame beta chains. Merged by CDR3 protein, the rows form single entries marked with the most common genes and DNA. This sample is represented by some 350,000 distinct CDR3 sequences; approximately 18% of them were singletons. The ten largest account for about 2.4% of the sample. The specimen was peripheral blood. Receptor source: an adult woman with stable Graves' hyperthyroidism.

This clonotype was recorded many times. This rearrangement joins TRBV2 to TRBJ1-1; the D gene is possibly TRBD1 (6 bases). The germline V gene encodes CDR1 SNHLY and CDR2 FYNNEI. The germline V and J ends were trimmed by 4 bases and 2 bases, with 26 bases remaining between them. The CDR3 length is 19 residues. DNA for the CDR3: TGTGCCAGCAGTGGAACACTAATGAAGCACCAGGGGAGAAACACTGAAGCTTTCTTT. This gives the protein CASSGTLMKHQGRNTEAFF.

This clonotype was detected ten times or more. The V call is TRBV29-1, the J call TRBJ2-7; TRBD1 might be the D (6 bases). The V gene's germline CDR1 is SQVTM and CDR2 ANQGSEA. V dropped 4 bases and J dropped 1 base, with 14 bases sitting between them. The CDR3 runs to 14 residues. The CDR3 reads CSVVTRGPSYEQYF. The CDR3 DNA follows: TGCAGCGTTGTTACCAGGGGCCCTTCCTACGAGCAGTACTTC.

This clonotype was seen at least ten times. The rearrangement uses TRBV19 and TRBJ2-7; 7 bases match TRBD1. CDR3 length equals 15 residues. V lost 5 bases, J lost 0 bases, and 7 bases stayed unmatched. Looked up from germline, CDR1 is LNHDA and CDR2 is SQIVND (reference sequence). The CDR3: CASSSGDSLSYEQYF. CDR3 DNA sequence: TGTGCCAGTAGTTCCGGGGACAGCCTCTCCTACGAGCAGTACTTC.

V is TRBV2 and J is TRBJ1-1; TRBD1 aligns across 8 bases. Germline V gene sequence: CDR1 SNHLY, CDR2 FYNNEI. This CDR3 region has 14 residues. J was trimmed by 2 bases and V by 5 bases; bases with no gene match: 4. The CDR3, as DNA: TGTGCCAGCAGTTACGACAGGGGTAACACTGAAGCTTTCTTT. Encoded protein: CASSYDRGNTEAFF.

This clonotype appeared many times. The J gene is TRBJ2-4, the V gene TRBV20-1; the D gene could be TRBD1 or TRBD2 (5 bases each). The CDR3 runs 18 residues. The germline V and J ends were trimmed by 0 bases and 0 bases, with 18 bases remaining between them. CDR1 and CDR2 (germline): DFQATT, SNEGSKA (reference sequence). The CDR3 reads CSAREPGPNFLAKNIQYF. The CDR3 nucleotides are TGCAGTGCTAGAGAGCCGGGACCTAACTTCCTAGCCAAAAACATTCAGTACTTC.

This clonotype was seen at least ten times. The chain carries TRBV11-1 and TRBJ2-7; 11 nucleotides align to TRBD2. Looked up from germline, CDR1 is SGHAT and CDR2 is FQDESV (reference sequence). V lost 5 bases to trimming and J lost 4 bases; unmatched junction nucleotides: 13. The CDR3 has 17 residues. CDR3: CASSPLGASGRTYEQYF. Written as DNA, the CDR3 is TGTGCCAGCAGCCCCCTGGGCGCTAGCGGGAGGACTTACGAGCAGTACTTC.

In regard to this clonotype: A clone one base away is much larger, so this may be a read error. The chain joins TRBV12-3 or TRBV12-4 to TRBJ2-7, with 8 bases fitting TRBD1. This CDR3 is 19 amino acids long. The J segment lost 3 bases and the V segment lost 2 bases, leaving 18 bases of the junction unmatched. DNA for the CDR3: TGTGCCAGCAGTTTACGAGGCAGGGGGCTTACCCCCTCGCTCTACGAGCAGTACTTC. Translating it yields CASSLRGRGLTPSLYEQYF.

Only a few counts were recorded for this clonotype. The chain joins TRBV15 to TRBJ2-3; tentative D call: TRBD2 (6 bases). From germline, CDR1 is LNHNV and CDR2 YYDKDF (reference sequence). The CDR3 spans 13 residues. Trimming took 0 bases from V and 11 from J, leaving 12 bases between them. The CDR3 DNA sequence: TGTGCCACCAGCAGAGATCGGGAGAGGATGCAGTATTTT. Translated, it gives CATSRDRERMQYF.

This clonotype has ten or more counts. V and J are TRBV12-3 or TRBV12-4 and TRBJ1-3; no reliable D call. The CDR3 loop spans 14 amino acids. V was cut by 7 bases and J by 2 bases, with 12 bases left in between. The chain's CDR3 is CASNRRGTGNTIYF. The CDR3 region has the DNA TGTGCCAGCAACCGGCGGGGAACTGGAAACACCATATATTTT.

This clonotype was detected only a few times. A read error is possible here, since a much larger clone lies one base away. In DNA, the CDR3 is TGTGCCAGCAGTGGGGGACAGCAAGAGACCCAGTACTTC. Translation gives CASSGGQQETQYF. The chain has TRBV2 and TRBJ2-5, with TRBD1 identical over 7 bases. Germline loops: CDR1 SNHLY, CDR2 FYNNEI. This CDR3 has 13 residues. Germline trimming cut 4 bases from V and 2 bases from J; bases unmatched to any gene: 1.

This clonotype was recorded at least ten times. The genes are TRBV4-3 and TRBJ2-6; unclear D gene. The V and J ends lost 6 bases and 0 bases respectively, with 6 bases between them. The CDR3 is made up of 14 amino acids. Germline CDR1 LGHNA, CDR2 YSLEER. CDR3 DNA sequence: TGCGCCAGCAGTCGTGGCTCTGGGGCCAACGTCCTGACTTTC. Encoded protein: CASSRGSGANVLTF.

This clonotype turned up a few times. The chain has TRBV6-1 and TRBJ1-6; D is uncertain. The CDR3 has 18 residues. The V and J ends lost 4 bases and 1 base respectively, with 17 bases between them. Germline assignment: CDR1 MNHNS and CDR2 SASEGT. CDR3 DNA sequence: TGTGCCAGCAGTGCCGGGCCCTGGACGGTATCCTATAATTCACCCCTCCACTTT. Translated: CASSAGPWTVSYNSPLHF.

This clonotype was observed at least ten times. The V call is TRBV4-1, the J call TRBJ1-6, with 9 bases matching TRBD1. CDR1 MGHRA and CDR2 YSYEKL come from the germline V gene. The CDR3 consists of 15 residues. Trimming took 2 bases from V and 9 from J; bases not matched to a gene: 5. The CDR3 reads CASSQTGTGSSPLHF. The CDR3 nucleotides are TGCGCCAGCAGCCAAACCGGGACAGGGTCTTCACCCCTCCACTTT.

This clonotype showed up many times. The chain recombines TRBV9 with TRBJ1-1; D not certain. The V end lost 3 bases, the J end lost 2 bases, and 8 bases lay between the germline ends. This CDR3 region has 13 residues. Per germline, CDR1 SGDLS and CDR2 YYNGEE. CDR3 sequence (DNA): TGTGCCAGCAGCGAGGCCCGAAACACTGAAGCTTTCTTT. Its protein is CASSEARNTEAFF.

The chain combines TRBV12-3 or TRBV12-4 with TRBJ2-7, with TRBD1 matching over 7 bases. This CDR3 has 14 amino acids. Losses at the gene ends were 7 bases for V and 6 bases for J; bases not matched to a gene: 12. Written as DNA, the CDR3 is TGTGCCAGCATCCACAGGGGTCTCCTGGGCGAGCAGTACTTC. As protein: CASIHRGLLGEQYF.

This clonotype showed up many times. The genes are TRBV5-1 and TRBJ2-7; 9 bases match TRBD2. The CDR3 length is 18 residues. Germline V lookup: CDR1 SGHRS, CDR2 YFSETQ. Trimming took 2 bases from V and 6 from J; bases not matched to a gene: 18. CDR3 in DNA: TGCGCCAGCAGCTTTGCGGGAGGGCCACAGGCATACCGACCCGAGCAGTACTTC. It yields the protein CASSFAGGPQAYRPEQYF.

This clonotype was counted many times. The chain recombines TRBV9 with TRBJ2-5; D remains ambiguous. CDR3 length: 16 amino acids. V lost 0 bases and J lost 1, with 13 bases in between. Germline lookup yields CDR1 SGDLS and CDR2 YYNGEE. The CDR3 DNA reads TGTGCCAGCAGCGTAGGGCTTGAGAGATTCCAAGAGACCCAGTACTTC. Protein product: CASSVGLERFQETQYF.

This clonotype was seen many times. The genes are TRBV18 and TRBJ1-6; no reliable D call. Germline V gene lookup returns CDR1 KGHSH and CDR2 LQKENI. CDR3 size: 13 residues. V was shortened by 6 bases and J by 8 bases, with 11 bases between the two germline ends. CDR3 amino acids: CASSNEQDSPLHF. The CDR3 bases are TGTGCCAGCTCCAACGAGCAAGATTCACCCCTCCACTTT.

This sequence joins TRBV12-5 and TRBJ1-1; D not resolved. With 1 base removed from V and 2 bases from J, the gap between germline ends came to 8 bases. There are 14 residues in the CDR3. From germline, CDR1 is LGHNT and CDR2 FRNRAP. CDR3 nucleotide sequence: TGTGCTAGTGGTTTGGGCGGGCCTAACACTGAAGCTTTCTTT. It specifies CASGLGGPNTEAFF. The whole variable domain, remainder taken from reference TRBV12-5 and TRBJ1-1, is DARVTQTPRHKVTEMGQEVTMRCQPILGHNTVFWYRQTMMQGLELLAYFRNRAPLDDSGMPKDRFSAEMPDATLATLKIQPSEPRDSAVYFCASGLGGPNTEAFFGQGTRLTVV.

This clonotype was seen at least ten times. This chain uses TRBV7-3 with TRBJ2-7; TRBD2 matches at 13 bases. Germline-derived CDR1 and CDR2 are SGHTA and FQGTGA. The CDR3 contains 15 residues. Trimming cost V 5 bases and J 6 bases; bases outside gene matches: 7. CDR3 coding DNA: TGTGCCAGCAGCCTACTAGCGGGAGGGGGGGCCGAGCAGTACTTC. As protein: CASSLLAGGGAEQYF.

This clonotype showed up many times. The chain joins TRBV4-1 to TRBJ1-2, with 9 bases matching TRBD1. The CDR3 has 14 residues. The germline V gene encodes CDR1 MGHRA and CDR2 YSYEKL. V shed 0 bases, J shed 4 bases, and the junction held 0 bases outside the gene matches. The CDR3 coding sequence is TGCGCCAGCAGCCAAGAGGGACAGGGCTATGGCTACACCTTC. It yields the protein CASSQEGQGYGYTF.

The table lists this clonotype with a count of one. This rearrangement joins TRBV20-1 to TRBJ2-5; 7 positions match TRBD1. V trimming: 3 bases; J trimming: 5 bases; junction bases outside the gene matches: 12. Germline assignment: CDR1 DFQATT and CDR2 SNEGSKA (reference sequence). This CDR3 comprises 15 residues. This chain's CDR3 is CSASPVNRGGETQYF. CDR3 bases: TGCAGTGCTAGTCCTGTAAACAGGGGTGGGGAGACCCAGTACTTC.

This clonotype was detected many times. This rearrangement joins TRBV11-1 to TRBJ2-7, with D perhaps matching TRBD1 (6 bases). Germline V gene data show CDR1 as SGHAT and CDR2 as FQDESV (reference sequence). The CDR3 loop spans 19 amino acids. V dropped 2 bases and J dropped 4 bases, with 27 bases sitting between them. In DNA, the CDR3 is TGTGCCAGCAGCTTACCCGTAGTGGAACAGGGTCATTTTGGTTACGAGCAGTACTTC. It translates to CASSLPVVEQGHFGYEQYF.

This clonotype was detected ten times or more. A much more abundant neighbour one base away suggests this may be a read error. The V call is TRBV6-4, the J call TRBJ1-1; TRBD1 agrees at 8 bases. Per germline, CDR1 MRHNA and CDR2 SNTAGT. The CDR3 is made up of 17 amino acids. CDR3 region: CASSALTGAHPNTEALF. CDR3 DNA: TGTGCCAGCAGTGCTCTGACAGGGGCCCACCCGAACACTGAAGCTCTCTTT.

This clonotype showed up many times. This may arise from a read error, as a much more abundant clone is one base away. Likely a read error: the CDR3 ends without its conserved phenylalanine or tryptophan. V usage is TRBV20-1 and J usage is TRBJ1-5; D unclear. In germline, CDR1 is DFQATT, CDR2 SNEGSKA (reference sequence). Trimming removed 3 bases at V and 0 bases at J, with 6 bases between. CDR3 length: 13 residues. The CDR3 bases are TGCAGTGCTAGCGGGGATAGCAATCAGCCCCAGCATCTT. It codes for CSASGDSNQPQHL.

This clonotype has ten or more counts. The rearrangement joins TRBV20-1 to TRBJ2-5, with TRBD2 identical over 8 bases. Germline V gene lookup returns CDR1 DFQATT and CDR2 SNEGSKA (reference sequence). J was trimmed by 5 bases and V by 6 bases; bases with no gene match: 5. This CDR3 comprises 12 residues. CDR3 residues: CSARGEGETQYF. DNA of the CDR3: TGCAGTGCGCGGGGGGAGGGGGAGACCCAGTACTTC.

This clonotype occurred many times. The chain uses TRBV28 and TRBJ2-4; no definite D call. Germline values: CDR1 MDHEN, CDR2 SYDVKM. The CDR3 spans 14 residues. V was pared by 3 bases and J by 0 bases, with 6 bases between. The CDR3 here is CASSLRLAKNIQYF. Written as DNA, the CDR3 is TGTGCCAGCAGTTTGCGGCTAGCCAAAAACATTCAGTACTTC.

This chain uses TRBV3-1 with TRBJ1-1; 10 bases are a match to TRBD1. The CDR3 runs 18 residues. CDR1 and CDR2 from the germline V gene are LGHDT and YNNKEL (reference sequence). V dropped 0 bases and J dropped 6; count of bases not matched to a gene: 13. CDR3 nucleotide sequence: TGTGCCAGCAGCCAAGATGGCCGACCCGGGACAGGGGAGCCTGAAGCTTTCTTT. Protein sequence: CASSQDGRPGTGEPEAFF.

This clonotype was observed at least ten times. The V call is TRBV14, the J call TRBJ1-1; D unclear. V lost 4 bases and J lost 5, with 11 bases in between. CDR3 length: 13 residues. Germline loops: CDR1 SGHDN, CDR2 FVKESK. CDR3 region: CASSPLSGTEAFF. The CDR3 DNA is TGTGCCAGCAGCCCCCTATCGGGAACTGAAGCTTTCTTT.

This clonotype has at least ten counts. The V and J genes are TRBV7-2 and TRBJ2-7; 9 bases map to TRBD2. Germline V lookup: CDR1 SGHTA, CDR2 FQGNSA. This CDR3 spans 16 amino acids. V gave up 0 bases and J gave up 6 bases; unmatched junction bases: 9. The CDR3 DNA follows: TGTGCCAGCAGCTTAGCTCCGCTAGCGGGGAGCGGCGAGCAGTACTTC. Translating gives CASSLAPLAGSGEQYF.

This clonotype was detected only a few times. The V call is TRBV3-1, the J call TRBJ1-6; 8 bases map to TRBD1. Losses at the gene ends were 3 bases for V and 10 bases for J; bases not matched to a gene: 5. The germline gives CDR1 LGHDT, CDR2 YNNKEL (reference sequence). The CDR3 runs 14 residues. Here the CDR3 DNA reads TGTGCCAGCAGCCAGGACAGGGTTGCCTCACCCCTCCACTTT. This gives the protein CASSQDRVASPLHF.